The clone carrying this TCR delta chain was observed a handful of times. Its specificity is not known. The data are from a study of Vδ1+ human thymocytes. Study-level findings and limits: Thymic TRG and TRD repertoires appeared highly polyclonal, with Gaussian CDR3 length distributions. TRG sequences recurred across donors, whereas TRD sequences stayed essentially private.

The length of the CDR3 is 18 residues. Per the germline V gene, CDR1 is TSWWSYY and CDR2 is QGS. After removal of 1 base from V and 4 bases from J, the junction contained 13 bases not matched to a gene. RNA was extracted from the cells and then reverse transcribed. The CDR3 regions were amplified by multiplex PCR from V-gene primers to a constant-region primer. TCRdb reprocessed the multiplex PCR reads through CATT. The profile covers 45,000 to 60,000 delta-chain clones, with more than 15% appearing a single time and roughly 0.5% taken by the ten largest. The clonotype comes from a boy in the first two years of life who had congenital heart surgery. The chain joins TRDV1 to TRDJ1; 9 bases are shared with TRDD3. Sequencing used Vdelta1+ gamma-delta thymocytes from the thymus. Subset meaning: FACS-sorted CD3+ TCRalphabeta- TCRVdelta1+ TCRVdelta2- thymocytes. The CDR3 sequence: CALGEREVHGGYFDKLIF. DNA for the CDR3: TGTGCTCTTGGGGAACGGGAGGTCCACGGGGGATACTTCGATAAACTCATCTTT.